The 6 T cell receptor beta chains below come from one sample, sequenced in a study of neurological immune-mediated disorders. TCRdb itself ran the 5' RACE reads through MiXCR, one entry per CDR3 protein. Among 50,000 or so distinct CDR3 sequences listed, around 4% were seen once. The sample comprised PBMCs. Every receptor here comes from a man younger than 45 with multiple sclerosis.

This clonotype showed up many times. DNA of the CDR3: TGCAGTGCTAGGTCCGGGACAGGGAGCCACGAGCAGTACTTC. It yields the protein CSARSGTGSHEQYF. J is TRBJ2-7 and V is TRBV20-1; 9 bases agree with TRBD1. Trimming took 3 bases from V and 5 from J; bases not matched to a gene: 8. CDR1 is DFQATT, CDR2 SNEGSKA, per germline (reference sequence). The CDR3 totals 14 residues.

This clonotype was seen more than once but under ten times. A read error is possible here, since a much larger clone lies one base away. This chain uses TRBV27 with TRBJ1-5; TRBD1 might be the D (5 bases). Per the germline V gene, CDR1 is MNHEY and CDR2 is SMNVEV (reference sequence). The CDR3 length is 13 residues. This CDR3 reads CASSLQGNQPQNF. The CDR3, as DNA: TGTGCCAGCAGTTTACAGGGCAATCAGCCCCAGAATTTT.

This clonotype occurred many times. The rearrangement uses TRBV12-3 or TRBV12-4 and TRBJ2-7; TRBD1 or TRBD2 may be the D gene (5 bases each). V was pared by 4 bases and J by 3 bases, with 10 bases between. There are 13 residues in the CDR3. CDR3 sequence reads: CASSSGRGYEQYF. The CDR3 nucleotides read TGTGCCAGCAGTTCGGGACGGGGCTACGAGCAGTACTTC.

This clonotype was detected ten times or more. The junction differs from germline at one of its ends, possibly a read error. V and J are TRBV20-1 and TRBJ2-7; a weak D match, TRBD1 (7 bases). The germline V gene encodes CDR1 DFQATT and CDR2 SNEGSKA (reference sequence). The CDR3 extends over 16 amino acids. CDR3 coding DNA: TGCAGTGCCAGAGATGAAGAGCGGAGGGGGCCGTACGAGCAGTACTTC. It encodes CSARDEERRGPYEQYF.

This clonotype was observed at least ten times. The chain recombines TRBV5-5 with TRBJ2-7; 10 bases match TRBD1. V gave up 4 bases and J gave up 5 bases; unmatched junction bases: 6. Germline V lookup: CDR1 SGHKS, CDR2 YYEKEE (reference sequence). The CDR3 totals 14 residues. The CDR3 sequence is CASSPSGTGDEQYF. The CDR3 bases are TGTGCCAGCAGCCCTTCCGGGACAGGGGACGAGCAGTACTTC.

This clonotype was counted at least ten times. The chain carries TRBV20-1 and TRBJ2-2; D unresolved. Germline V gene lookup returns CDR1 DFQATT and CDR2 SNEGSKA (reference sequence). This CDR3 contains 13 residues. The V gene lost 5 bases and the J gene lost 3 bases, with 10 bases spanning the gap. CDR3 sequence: CSALTDYTGELFF. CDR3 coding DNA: TGCAGTGCTTTGACTGACTACACCGGGGAGCTGTTTTTT.